These T cell receptor beta chains were read from a single sample in a study of blood T cells in healthy people across ages. TCRdb analysed the 5' RACE reads with MiXCR anew, one entry per CDR3 protein. The sample lists about a million distinct CDR3 sequences, roughly 51% occurring once. Source material: blood. These receptors all come from a woman aged 60 to 75 in good health. Both conserved end residues are part of each CDR3. The D gene is left open where the match is weak. Not every row has a clone size; where given, it reads once, few, many or a size class.

clone_size	v_call	d_call	j_call	cdr3_length	cdr3_nt	cdr3_aa
.	TRBV7-2	TRBD1	TRBJ2-5	15	TGTGCCAGCAGTAGGGACAGGTCCCTCCAAGAGACCCAGTACTTC	CASSRDRSLQETQYF
.	TRBV3-1	.	TRBJ2-5	14	TGTGCCAGCAGCCAACTACTAGGAGTGGAGACCCAGTACTTC	CASSQLLGVETQYF
.	TRBV29-1	TRBD1	TRBJ2-1	13	TGCAGCGTTGCCGGGACAGGGGGCCTTGAGCAGTTCTTC	CSVAGTGGLEQFF
.	TRBV20-1	.	TRBJ2-5	14	TGCAGTACTAGAGTAATAGGGGCCGAGGGGGCCCAGTACTTC	CSTRVIGAEGAQYF
once	TRBV24-1	.	TRBJ2-7	15	TGTGCCACCAGTGATTCGGGACGACTATCCTACGAGCAGTACTTC	CATSDSGRLSYEQYF
.	TRBV7-8	.	TRBJ1-5	15	TGTGCCAGCAGCTTAGTGTCTGGGACGGCTCAGCCCCAGCATTTT	CASSLVSGTAQPQHF
.	TRBV3-1	.	TRBJ2-7	12	TGTGCCAGCAGCCATCTTGGGCTCGAGCAGTACTTC	CASSHLGLEQYF
.	TRBV20-1	TRBD2	TRBJ2-1	15	TGCAGTGCTAGAGCAGCGGGAGGCACCTACAATGAGCAGTTCTTC	CSARAAGGTYNEQFF
few	TRBV20-1	.	TRBJ2-1	13	TGCAGTGCTGAGAGGGGGTTGAGCGATGAGCAGTTCTTC	CSAERGLSDEQFF
few	TRBV15	TRBD1	TRBJ2-7	13	TGTGCCACGGCTCGACAGGGATCCTACGAGCAGTACTTC	CATARQGSYEQYF
few	TRBV29-1	.	TRBJ2-3	13	TGCAGCGTATGGGCAGGGGACACAGATACGCAGTATTTT	CSVWAGDTDTQYF
many	TRBV29-1	.	TRBJ2-1	16	TGCAGCGTTGAAGGTGCTAGGGGGCGGGATAGGAATGAGCAGTTCTTC	CSVEGARGRDRNEQFF
once	TRBV9	.	TRBJ2-1	14	TGTGCCAGCAGCTTAGAGGGTCCTGGGAGTGAGCAGTTCTTC	CASSLEGPGSEQFF
.	TRBV14	.	TRBJ2-5	15	TGTGCCAGCAGCCAAGGATACAGGACCCAAGAGACCCTGTACTTC	CASSQGYRTQETLYF
few	TRBV4-1	TRBD2	TRBJ2-5	16	TGCGCCAGCAGCCAATCTAGCGGGAGAGGTCAAGAGACCCAGTACTTC	CASSQSSGRGQETQYF
.	TRBV7-2	.	TRBJ2-7	12	TGTGCCAGCAGCAAACAGGGAACCGAGCGGTACTTC	CASSKQGTERYF
few	TRBV9	.	TRBJ2-5	18	TGTGCCAGCAGCTCCCCAAGGAGCGGAGGAAAAGCTGGAGAGACCCAGTACTTC	CASSSPRSGGKAGETQYF
.	TRBV25-1	.	TRBJ2-4	14	TGTGCCAGCAGTGCAGGTAGAGCCAAAAACATTCAGTACTTC	CASSAGRAKNIQYF
.	TRBV24-1	.	TRBJ2-3	16	TGTGCCACCAGTGATTTCGGGATTAGGCGGTCAGATACGCAGTATTTT	CATSDFGIRRSDTQYF
many	TRBV5-1	TRBD2	TRBJ2-7	15	TGCGCCAGCAGCTTTTCGACTAGCGCCAACTACGAGCAGTACTTC	CASSFSTSANYEQYF
.	TRBV5-5	.	TRBJ1-4	14	TGTGCCAGCCGGCTCGGCCCTGGGACTAAAAAACTGTTTTTT	CASRLGPGTKKLFF
few	TRBV4-2	TRBD1	TRBJ1-2	15	TGTGCCAGCAGCCAAGATAAGGGGGCAGGCTATGGCTACACCTTC	CASSQDKGAGYGYTF
.	TRBV4-3	.	TRBJ1-2	18	TGCGCCAGCAGCCAAGATGCAGCGACGGCACTTACTAACTATGGCTACACCTTC	CASSQDAATALTNYGYTF
.	TRBV13	TRBD1	TRBJ2-7	15	TGTGCCAGCAGCTATCAAGGACGAGGGGGCGACGAGCAGTACTTC	CASSYQGRGGDEQYF
.	TRBV20-1	TRBD2	TRBJ2-1	16	TGCAGTGCTAACCCCTGGCGGGAGGCATCCTACAATGAGCAGTTCTTC	CSANPWREASYNEQFF
.	TRBV28	.	TRBJ2-1	15	TGTGCCAGCAGTAATACGGGACACCGCGCCAGGGAGCAGTTCTTC	CASSNTGHRAREQFF
.	TRBV15	.	TRBJ2-3	15	TGTGCCACCAGCAGAGTTACGAATATGCCAGATACGCAGTATTTT	CATSRVTNMPDTQYF
few	TRBV10-3	TRBD1	TRBJ1-1	17	TGTGCCATCAGGGTCGCCGGGACAGGGGGGCGGAACACTGAAGCTTTCTTT	CAIRVAGTGGRNTEAFF
.	TRBV7-8	.	TRBJ1-1	12	TGTGCCAGCAGCCAGACAGACAGGGAAGCTTTCTTT	CASSQTDREAFF
.	TRBV7-9	TRBD1	TRBJ1-2	15	TGTGCCAGCAGTCTGTCAGGGGGAGCTAACTATGGCTACACCTTC	CASSLSGGANYGYTF
.	TRBV7-9	.	TRBJ2-3	14	TGTGCCAGCAATTATGAAACTAGCACAGATACGCAGTATTTT	CASNYETSTDTQYF
.	TRBV20-1	.	TRBJ2-5	12	TGCAGTGCTCTTTACCTCCGTGAGACCCAGTACTTC	CSALYLRETQYF
once	TRBV30	.	TRBJ1-2	15	TGTGCCTGGAGTCAAGGGAGCGGAGCTAACTATGGCTACACCTTC	CAWSQGSGANYGYTF
once	TRBV20-1	TRBD1	TRBJ1-2	14	TGCAGTGCTACCAGATCCCAGGGGGCGCGTGGCTACACCTTC	CSATRSQGARGYTF
.	TRBV4-3	TRBD2	TRBJ2-7	16	TGCGCCAGCAGCCAAGATAGGAGGGCGGGAGTCTACGAGCAGTACTTC	CASSQDRRAGVYEQYF
.	TRBV5-6	TRBD1	TRBJ2-7	11	TGTGCCAGCGGCCTGGGACAGCTTGAGTACTTC	CASGLGQLEYF
.	TRBV3-1	.	TRBJ2-5	16	TGTGCCAGCAGCCAAGGTCTGGGGGGAGGATTGGAGACCCAGTACTTC	CASSQGLGGGLETQYF
.	TRBV7-6	.	TRBJ2-5	16	TGTGCCAGCAGCTTAGAGGTAGCTCCCAGGCAAGAGACCCAGTACTTC	CASSLEVAPRQETQYF
few	TRBV10-3	TRBD1	TRBJ2-3	16	TGTGCCATCAGCGAATTCCCAGGGGGTAGCACAGATACGCAGTATTTT	CAISEFPGGSTDTQYF
.	TRBV6-1	TRBD1	TRBJ2-5	14	TGTGCCAGCAGGCAATACGGACAGGGCGAGACCCAGTACTTC	CASRQYGQGETQYF
.	TRBV18	TRBD2	TRBJ2-7	13	TGTGCCAGCTCAAGCGGGAGGGAATACGAGCAGTACTTC	CASSSGREYEQYF
few	TRBV27	.	TRBJ2-7	14	TGTGCCAGCAGCCACAGGGAGGTCGCCTACGAGCAGTACTTC	CASSHREVAYEQYF
few	TRBV28	TRBD1	TRBJ1-2	14	TGTGCCAGCAGGTTAACAGGGGGATACTATGGCTACACCTTC	CASRLTGGYYGYTF
.	TRBV21-1	.	TRBJ2-1	16	TGTGCCAGCAGCCCTAAGGAACAGGGTATCCACAATGAGCAGTTCTTC	CASSPKEQGIHNEQFF
few	TRBV27	TRBD2	TRBJ2-1	16	TGTGCCAGCAGTCCATCAGCGGGAGAGTCCCACAATGAGCAGTTCTTC	CASSPSAGESHNEQFF
.	TRBV11-1	TRBD1	TRBJ2-7	17	TGTGCCAGCAGCTTAGGCGTCTGGGACAGCCCAATCTACGAGCAGTACTTC	CASSLGVWDSPIYEQYF
few	TRBV7-2	TRBD1	TRBJ2-7	15	TGTGCCAGCAGACCTTACGACAGGGAGTCTTACGAGCAGTACTTC	CASRPYDRESYEQYF
.	TRBV18	.	TRBJ2-5	14	TGTGCCAGCTCGTATACGGGGGACCAAGAGACCCAGTACTTC	CASSYTGDQETQYF
.	TRBV20-1	.	TRBJ2-7	13	TGCAGTGCTAGACTTGTGACTAGGGGCGAGCAGTACTTC	CSARLVTRGEQYF
.	TRBV7-8	.	TRBJ2-3	16	TGTGCCAGCAGCCTAGAAGGGATCCTAGGGGCAGATACGCAGTATTTT	CASSLEGILGADTQYF
.	TRBV10-1	TRBD2	TRBJ2-7	16	TGCGCCAGCAAGGGAACAAGCGGGATAGGCTACAATGAGCAGTACTTC	CASKGTSGIGYNEQYF
.	TRBV20-1	TRBD2	TRBJ2-7	17	TGCAGTGCTCCCCCCCAGAAGGCTAGCGGGAGCCGCCACGAGCAGTACTTC	CSAPPQKASGSRHEQYF
.	TRBV5-1	TRBD1	TRBJ2-6	16	TGTGCCAGCAGCGGATACAGGGGGCCAGGGGCCAACGTCCTGACTTTC	CASSGYRGPGANVLTF